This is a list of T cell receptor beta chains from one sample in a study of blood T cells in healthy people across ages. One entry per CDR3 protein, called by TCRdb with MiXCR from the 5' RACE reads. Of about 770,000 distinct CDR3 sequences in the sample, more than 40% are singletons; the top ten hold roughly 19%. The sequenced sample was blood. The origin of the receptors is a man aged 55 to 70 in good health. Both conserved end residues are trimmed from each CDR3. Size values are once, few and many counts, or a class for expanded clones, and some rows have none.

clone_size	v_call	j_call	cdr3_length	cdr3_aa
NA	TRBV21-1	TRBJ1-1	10	AGGWGRTEAF
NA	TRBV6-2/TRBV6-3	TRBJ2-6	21	ASSYSPTSGGPRLGSGANVLT
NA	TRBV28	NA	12	TSSYEARIYEQY
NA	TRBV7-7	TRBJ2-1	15	ASSLFPRTSAYKEQF
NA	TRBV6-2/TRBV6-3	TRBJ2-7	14	ASSYSDRGNSYEQY
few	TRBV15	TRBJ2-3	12	ATSRPGVRDTQY
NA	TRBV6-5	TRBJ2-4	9	ASSYRGNQY
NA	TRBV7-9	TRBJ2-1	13	ASSLAFRTGNEQF
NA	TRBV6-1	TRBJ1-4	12	ASSEEGRDEKLF
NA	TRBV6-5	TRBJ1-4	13	ASGSTGPTNEKLF
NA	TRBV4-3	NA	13	ASSQDAGWSYEQY
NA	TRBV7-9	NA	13	ASSFNKNVYNEQY
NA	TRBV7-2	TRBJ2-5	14	ASSLTSGAPQETQY
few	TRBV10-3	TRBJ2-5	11	AINRDAMGEQY
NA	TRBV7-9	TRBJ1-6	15	ASSFRRQTGENSPLH
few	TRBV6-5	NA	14	ASSYLLASSYNEQY
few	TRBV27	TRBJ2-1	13	ASTRLGTGYNEQF
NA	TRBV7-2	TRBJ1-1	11	ASSFMVNTEAF
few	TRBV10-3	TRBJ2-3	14	AISEASGGRTDTQY
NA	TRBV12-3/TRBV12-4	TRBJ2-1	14	ASSLSSGGEYNEQF
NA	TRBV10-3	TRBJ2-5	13	AISEGGAESETQY
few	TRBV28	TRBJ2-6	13	ASSSYRAGANVLT
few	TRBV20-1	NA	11	SARPTGVETQY
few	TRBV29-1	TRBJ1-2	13	SVEEGAPANYGCT
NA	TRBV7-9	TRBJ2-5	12	ASSRQGAKETQY
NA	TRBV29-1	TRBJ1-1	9	SVVRRNEAF
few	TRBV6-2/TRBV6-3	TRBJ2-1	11	ASSSHSSNEQF
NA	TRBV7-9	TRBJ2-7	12	ASSLGTVSDEQY
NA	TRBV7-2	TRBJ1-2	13	ASRRAGTGEGGYT
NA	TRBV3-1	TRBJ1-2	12	ASSQGTARTGYT
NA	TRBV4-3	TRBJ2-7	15	ASSQDRSTSGVEEQY
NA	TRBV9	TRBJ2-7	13	ASSVSAGGSYEQY
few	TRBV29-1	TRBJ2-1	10	SVSRDYNEQF
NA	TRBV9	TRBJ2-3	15	ASSVGASGGGTDTQY